This paragraph reports one T cell receptor (beta chain). Antigen unknown. These data originate in a study of T cells in localized non-small cell lung cancer. Study results and caveats: There was an association of higher blood T cell density with longer overall survival. Adjacent lung held a median approximately 50 of the top 100 tumor clones.

The germline CDR1 and CDR2 sequences are LGHNA and YNFKEQ. Trimming cost V 0 bases and J 5 bases, with 10 bases left between them. The CDR3 sequence is 14 residues long. Profiling relied on immunoSEQ multiplex PCR, and the TCRdb table lists in-frame clones only, not all of them. The sample records about 19,000 clones, approximately 80% being singletons. This receptor was obtained from a female donor over 55 with stage I lung adenocarcinoma. The sample was peripheral blood, taken before any cancer treatment. This chain connects TRBV4-2 to TRBJ2-5; perhaps TRBD1 as D (6 bases). The CDR3 region is CASSQEARGETQYF. The CDR3 DNA reads TGTGCCAGCAGCCAAGAGGCGAGGGGGGAGACCCAGTACTTC.